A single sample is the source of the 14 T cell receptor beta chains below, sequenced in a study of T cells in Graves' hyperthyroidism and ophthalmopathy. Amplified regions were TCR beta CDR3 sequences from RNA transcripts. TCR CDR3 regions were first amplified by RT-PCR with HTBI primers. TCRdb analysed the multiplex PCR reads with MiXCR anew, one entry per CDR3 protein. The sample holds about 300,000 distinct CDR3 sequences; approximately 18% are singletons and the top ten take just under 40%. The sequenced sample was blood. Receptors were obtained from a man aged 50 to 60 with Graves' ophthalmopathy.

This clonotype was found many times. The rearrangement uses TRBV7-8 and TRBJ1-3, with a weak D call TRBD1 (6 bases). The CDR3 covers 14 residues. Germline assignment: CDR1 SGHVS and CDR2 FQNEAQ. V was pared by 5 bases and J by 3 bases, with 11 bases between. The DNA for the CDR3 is TGTGCCAGCAGCGAAGGGGGGTATGGAAACACCATATATTTT. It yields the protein CASSEGGYGNTIYF.

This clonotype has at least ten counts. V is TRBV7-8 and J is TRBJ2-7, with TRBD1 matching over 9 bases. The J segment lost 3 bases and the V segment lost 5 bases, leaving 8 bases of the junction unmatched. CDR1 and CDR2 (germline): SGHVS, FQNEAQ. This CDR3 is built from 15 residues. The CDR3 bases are TGTGCCAGCAGCGCACTCCCGGGACAGGGCTACGAGCAGTACTTC. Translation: CASSALPGQGYEQYF. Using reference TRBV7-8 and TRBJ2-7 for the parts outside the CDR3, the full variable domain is GAGVSQSPRYKVAKRGQDVALRCDPISGHVSLFWYQQALGQGPEFLTYFQNEAQLDKSGLPSDRFFAERPEGSVSTLKIQRTQQEDSAVYLCASSALPGQGYEQYFGPGTRLTVT.

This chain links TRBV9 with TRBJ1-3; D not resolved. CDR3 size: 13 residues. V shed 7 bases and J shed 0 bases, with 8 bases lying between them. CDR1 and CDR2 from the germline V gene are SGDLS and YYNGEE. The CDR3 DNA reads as TGTGCCAGCGGCCGCGACTCTGGAAACACCATATATTTT. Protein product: CASGRDSGNTIYF.

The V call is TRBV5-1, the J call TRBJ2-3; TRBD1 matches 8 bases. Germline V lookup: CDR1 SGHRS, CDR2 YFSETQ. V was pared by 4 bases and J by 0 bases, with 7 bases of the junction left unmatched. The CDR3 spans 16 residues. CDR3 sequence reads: CASSQGQVDSTDTQYF. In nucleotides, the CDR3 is TGCGCCAGCAGCCAGGGACAGGTTGATAGCACAGATACGCAGTATTTT.

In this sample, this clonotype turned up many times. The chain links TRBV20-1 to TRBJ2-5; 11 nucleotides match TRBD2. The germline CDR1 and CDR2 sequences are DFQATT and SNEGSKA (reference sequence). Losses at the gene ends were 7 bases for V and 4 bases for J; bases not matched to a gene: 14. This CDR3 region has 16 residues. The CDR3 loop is CSVGGSGRALRETQYF. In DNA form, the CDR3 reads TGCAGTGTTGGCGGTAGCGGGAGGGCCCTTCGAGAGACCCAGTACTTC.

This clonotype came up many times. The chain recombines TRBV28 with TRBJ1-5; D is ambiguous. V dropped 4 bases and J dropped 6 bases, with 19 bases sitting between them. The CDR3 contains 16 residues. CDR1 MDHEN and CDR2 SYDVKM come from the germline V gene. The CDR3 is CASSSFQERIGQPQHF. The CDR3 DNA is TGTGCCAGCAGTTCGTTTCAGGAGAGGATAGGTCAGCCCCAGCATTTT.

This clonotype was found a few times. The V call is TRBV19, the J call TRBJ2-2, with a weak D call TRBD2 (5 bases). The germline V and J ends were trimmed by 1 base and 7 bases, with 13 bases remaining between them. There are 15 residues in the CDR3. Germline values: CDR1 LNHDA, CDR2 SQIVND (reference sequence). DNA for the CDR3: TGTGCCAGTAGTATAGCGGGAAGAGTGGACGGGGAGCTGTTTTTT. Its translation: CASSIAGRVDGELFF. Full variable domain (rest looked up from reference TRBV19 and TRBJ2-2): DGGITQSPKYLFRKEGQNVTLSCEQNLNHDAMYWYRQDPGQGLRLIYYSQIVNDFQKGDIAEGYSVSREKKESFPLTVTSAQKNPTAFYLCASSIAGRVDGELFFGEGSRLTVL.

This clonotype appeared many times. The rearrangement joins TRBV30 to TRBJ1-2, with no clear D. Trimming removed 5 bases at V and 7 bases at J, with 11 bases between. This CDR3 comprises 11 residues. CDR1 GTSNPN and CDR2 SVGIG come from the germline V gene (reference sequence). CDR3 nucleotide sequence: TGTGCCTGGCAAACTCCCTCTGGCTACACCTTC. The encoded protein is CAWQTPSGYTF. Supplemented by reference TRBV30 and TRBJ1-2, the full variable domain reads SQTIHQWPATLVQPVGSPLSLECTVEGTSNPNLYWYRQAAGRGLQLLFYSVGIGQISSEVPQNLSASRPQDRQFILSSKKLLLSDSGFYLCAWQTPSGYTFGSGTRLTVV.

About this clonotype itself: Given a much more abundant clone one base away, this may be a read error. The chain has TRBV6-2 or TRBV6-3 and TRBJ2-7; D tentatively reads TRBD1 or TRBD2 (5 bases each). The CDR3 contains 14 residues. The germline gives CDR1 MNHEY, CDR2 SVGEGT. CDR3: CASSPNSREYEKYF. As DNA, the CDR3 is TGTGCCAGCAGTCCTAATAGCAGGGAGTACGAGAAGTACTTC.

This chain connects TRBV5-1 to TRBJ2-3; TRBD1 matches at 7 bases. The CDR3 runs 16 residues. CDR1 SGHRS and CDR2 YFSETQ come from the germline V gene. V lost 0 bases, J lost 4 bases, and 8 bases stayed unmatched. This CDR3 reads CASSLARARGSDTQYF. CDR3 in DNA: TGCGCCAGCAGCTTGGCCCGTGCCAGGGGGTCAGATACGCAGTATTTT.

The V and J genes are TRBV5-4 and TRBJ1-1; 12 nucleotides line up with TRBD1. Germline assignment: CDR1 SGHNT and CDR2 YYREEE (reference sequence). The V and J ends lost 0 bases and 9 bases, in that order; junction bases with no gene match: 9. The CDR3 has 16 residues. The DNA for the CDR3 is TGTGCCAGCAGCTTGGTGCCCGGGACAGGGGGCGTTCAAGCTTTCTTT. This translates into CASSLVPGTGGVQAFF. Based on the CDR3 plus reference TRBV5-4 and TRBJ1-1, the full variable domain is ETGVTQSPTHLIKTRGQQVTLRCSSQSGHNTVSWYQQALGQGPQFIFQYYREEENGRGNFPPRFSGLQFPNYSSELNVNALELDDSALYLCASSLVPGTGGVQAFFGQGTRLTVV.

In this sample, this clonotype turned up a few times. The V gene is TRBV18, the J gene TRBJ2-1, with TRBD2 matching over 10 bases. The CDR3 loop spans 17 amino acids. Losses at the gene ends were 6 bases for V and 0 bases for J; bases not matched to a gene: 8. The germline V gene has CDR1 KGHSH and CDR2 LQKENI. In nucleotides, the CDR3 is TGTGCCAGCTCCCACCAGGCTAGCGGGAGCTCCTACAATGAGCAGTTCTTC. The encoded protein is CASSHQASGSSYNEQFF.

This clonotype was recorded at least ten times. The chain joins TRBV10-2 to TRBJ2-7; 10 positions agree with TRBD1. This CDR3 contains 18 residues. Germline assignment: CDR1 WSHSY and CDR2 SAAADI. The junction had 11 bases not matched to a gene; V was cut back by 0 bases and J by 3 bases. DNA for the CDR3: TGCGCCAGCAGTGAGTCGGGACAGGGGTTGGGCGCTGACTACGAGCAGTACTTC. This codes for CASSESGQGLGADYEQYF.

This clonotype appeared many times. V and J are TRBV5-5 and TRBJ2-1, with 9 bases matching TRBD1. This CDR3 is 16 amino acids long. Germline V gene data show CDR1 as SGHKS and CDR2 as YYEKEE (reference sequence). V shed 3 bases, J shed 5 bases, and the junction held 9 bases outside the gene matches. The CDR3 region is CASSSHRDRAHNEQFF. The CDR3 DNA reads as TGTGCCAGCAGCTCTCACCGGGACAGGGCTCACAATGAGCAGTTCTTC.